Listed below are T cell receptor beta chains from one sample, sequenced in a study of cytomegalovirus exposure and HLA in healthy donors. Some clones are missing from TCRdb's copy, which holds only in-frame ones; the method was immunoSEQ multiplex PCR. The profile shows around 91,000 clones, about 77% of them singletons. The specimen was PBMCs. Receptor source: a male donor in good health and CMV-seropositive. CDR3s leave out the opening cysteine and the closing phenylalanine or tryptophan. A D gene is named only where the DNA matches it firmly.

j_call d_call v_call cdr3_aa
TRBJ2-7 TRBD2 TRBV6-6 ASSRPSSGNYEQY
TRBJ1-4 NA TRBV5-1 ASSFGRSNEKLF
TRBJ2-7 NA TRBV5-8 ASSFLADYEQY
TRBJ2-2 NA TRBV7-2 ASSFRGRYTGELF
TRBJ1-4 NA TRBV5-1 ASMSDAGWGEKLF
TRBJ2-7 TRBD2 TRBV5-1 ASSLGTSGSEQY
TRBJ1-2 TRBD1 TRBV5-1 ASSLGQGAQGYT
TRBJ1-2 NA TRBV14 ASSPFEILNYGYT
TRBJ2-7 TRBD2 TRBV5-6 ASSFWREKPYEQY
TRBJ2-7 TRBD2 TRBV27 ASSLYSGSLYEQY
TRBJ1-4 TRBD1 TRBV15 ATSRGTATNEKLF
TRBJ1-5 NA TRBV6-4 ASSLDRDQPQH
TRBJ2-3 TRBD2 TRBV9 ASSGGDSGRAGDTQY
TRBJ2-7 TRBD1 TRBV29-1 SETLAGGQYEQY
TRBJ1-3 NA TRBV9 ASSVDPNQGIKNTIY
TRBJ2-4 TRBD1 TRBV15 ATSSMDRAKNIQY
TRBJ1-2 NA TRBV7-6 ASSLGSGDNYGYT
TRBJ1-4 NA TRBV28 ASSPNDEKLF
TRBJ2-7 TRBD2 TRBV5-4 ASSLVGVRAGGHEQY
TRBJ2-7 NA TRBV28 ASEGRVEQY
TRBJ2-7 NA TRBV15 ATSRDPGAYEQY
TRBJ2-7 NA TRBV6-5 ASSSPLEGAIYEQY
TRBJ1-1 TRBD1 TRBV7-9 ASRDGQGANTEAF
TRBJ2-7 NA TRBV6-6 ASSDSVSGLN
TRBJ2-3 TRBD2 TRBV27 ASSLPGGSGNTQY
TRBJ1-1 NA TRBV7-9 ASSFRTEAF
TRBJ2-3 TRBD2 TRBV5-1 ASSLAAGGTDTQY
TRBJ1-1 NA TRBV6-5 ASKTQPNTEAF
TRBJ2-4 TRBD2 TRBV5-4 ASSILAEVGKNIQY
TRBJ2-1 NA TRBV4-2 ASSHPGNSVSYNEQF
TRBJ1-4 NA TRBV7-2 ASSQSLPGVTNEKLF
NA NA TRBV27 ASGSDRLRVEQY
TRBJ2-1 NA TRBV10-3 AIKAWERNEQF
TRBJ1-1 TRBD1 TRBV6-6 ASSRQGAMDEAF
TRBJ2-5 NA TRBV9 ASSVAPQGETQY
TRBJ2-1 TRBD2 TRBV7-9 ASSLAAGLGVNEQF
TRBJ2-7 NA TRBV19 ASSNQGTYEQY
TRBJ2-7 NA TRBV7-8 ASSLGRQNTYEQY
TRBJ2-4 TRBD1 TRBV6-1 ASSREGGADIQY
TRBJ2-5 TRBD2 TRBV10-2 ASSRASGEQETQY
TRBJ2-5 NA TRBV28 ASSSGMETQY
TRBJ1-2 NA TRBV21-1 ASSKFWGGHSYGYT
TRBJ2-1 TRBD1 TRBV7-2 ASSLGDRVGNEQF
TRBJ1-5 NA TRBV19 ASRDQGSSNQPQH
TRBJ1-1 TRBD1 TRBV10-1 ASSETGGETF
TRBJ1-2 TRBD1 TRBV28 ASSLWQSSDRDFSSGYT
TRBJ2-7 NA TRBV27 ACAPGSVFYEQY
TRBJ1-1 NA TRBV23-1 ASSQSSDRPFGTEAF
TRBJ1-2 NA TRBV28 ASRTGTPYGYT
TRBJ2-7 TRBD1 TRBV5-1 ASSWDRGRLNSGNGYEQY
TRBJ2-6 NA TRBV5-8 ASSLYRAGANVLT
TRBJ2-7 TRBD1 TRBV25-1 ASIPNRGSSYEQY
TRBJ1-2 TRBD1 TRBV6-5 ASSPGQGYYGYT
TRBJ2-1 NA TRBV7-9 ASSLARPSTGNEQF
TRBJ2-7 NA TRBV29-1 SVEGERSNLY
TRBJ1-2 NA TRBV9 ASSVAWGGSSDTNYGYT
TRBJ2-7 NA TRBV6-5 ASRPDRRGEQY
TRBJ2-2 TRBD2 TRBV9 ASSVKAGAGELF
TRBJ2-7 NA TRBV27 ASSIKMQGAPYEQY
TRBJ1-2 TRBD1 TRBV9 ASSVVGTGFGYT